This T cell receptor beta chain appears in the sequencing data of a study of blood T cell repertoires in COVID-19. CDR3 length: 14 amino acids. CDR1 SGDLS and CDR2 YYNGEE come from the germline V gene. Trimming shortened V by 3 bases and J by 1 base, and 10 bases separated the two germline ends. Produced via immunoSEQ multiplex PCR; TCRdb's table is partial and in-frame only. Among a few hundred thousand clones, roughly 92% were seen once, and the ten largest hold about 0.86%. The specimen sequenced was PBMCs or T cells enriched from blood (not recorded which). The rearrangement links TRBV9 to TRBJ1-2; the D gene is possibly TRBD1 (5 bases). The clonotype was recovered from a middle-aged woman who had been exposed to COVID-19. The CDR3 is CASSARGGNYGYTF. CDR3 in DNA: TGTGCCAGCAGCGCTAGGGGTGGTAACTATGGCTACACCTTC.